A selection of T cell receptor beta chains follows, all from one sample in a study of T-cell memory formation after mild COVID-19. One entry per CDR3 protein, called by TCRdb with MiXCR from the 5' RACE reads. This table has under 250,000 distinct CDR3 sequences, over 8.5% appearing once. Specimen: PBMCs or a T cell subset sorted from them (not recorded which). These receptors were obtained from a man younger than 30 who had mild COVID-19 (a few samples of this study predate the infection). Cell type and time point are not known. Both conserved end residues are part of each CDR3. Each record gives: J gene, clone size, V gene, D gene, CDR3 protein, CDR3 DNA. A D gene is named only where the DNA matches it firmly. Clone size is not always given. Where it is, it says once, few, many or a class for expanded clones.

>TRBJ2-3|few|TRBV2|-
CASSDSTDTQYF
TGTGCCAGCAGTGACAGCACAGATACGCAGTATTTT
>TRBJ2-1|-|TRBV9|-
CASGLTASYNEQFF
TGTGCCAGCGGGCTCACAGCCTCCTACAATGAGCAGTTCTTC
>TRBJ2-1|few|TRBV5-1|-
CASSSPGAGEQFF
TGCGCCAGCAGCAGTCCGGGGGCGGGTGAGCAGTTCTTC
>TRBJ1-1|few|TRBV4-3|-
CASSQDWSGSATEAFF
TGCGCCAGCAGCCAAGATTGGTCGGGCTCGGCCACTGAAGCTTTCTTT
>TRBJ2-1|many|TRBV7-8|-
CASGHLKAGYHNEQFF
TGTGCCAGCGGACATTTAAAGGCGGGTTATCACAATGAGCAGTTCTTC
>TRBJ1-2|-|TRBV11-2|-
CASSARPRGGYTF
TGTGCCAGCAGCGCGCGCCCAAGGGGCGGCTACACCTTC
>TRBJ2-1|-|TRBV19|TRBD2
CASSMAGGSNEQFF
TGTGCCAGTAGTATGGCGGGGGGAAGCAATGAGCAGTTCTTC
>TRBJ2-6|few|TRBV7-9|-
CASSITRFGANVLTF
TGTGCCAGCAGCATCACGCGGTTCGGGGCCAACGTCCTGACTTTC
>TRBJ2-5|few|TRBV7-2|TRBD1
CASSPSPGQAEGYF
TGTGCCAGCAGCCCCTCACCGGGACAGGCCGAAGGGTACTTC
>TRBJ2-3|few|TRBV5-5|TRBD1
CASSFGTGGFSQADTQYF
TGTGCCAGCAGCTTCGGGACAGGGGGATTCTCTCAGGCAGATACGCAGTATTTT
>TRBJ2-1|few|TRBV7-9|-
CASSLAAGGWNEQFF
TGTGCCAGCAGCTTAGCCGCGGGTGGGTGGAATGAGCAGTTCTTC
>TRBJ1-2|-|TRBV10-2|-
CASNGAPWALNYGYTF
TGCGCCAGCAATGGAGCGCCCTGGGCCCTTAACTATGGCTACACCTTC
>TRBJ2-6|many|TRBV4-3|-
CASSRQGSGANVLTF
TGCGCCAGCAGCCGTCAGGGTTCTGGGGCCAACGTCCTGACTTTC
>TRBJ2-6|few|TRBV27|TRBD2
CASVEWGGSLSSGANVLTF
TGTGCCAGCGTCGAGTGGGGAGGGAGCCTTAGCTCTGGGGCCAACGTCCTGACTTTC
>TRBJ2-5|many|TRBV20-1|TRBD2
CSARETSGVETQYF
TGCAGTGCTAGAGAGACTAGCGGGGTGGAGACCCAGTACTTC
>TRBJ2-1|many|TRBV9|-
CASSDRQEQFF
TGTGCCAGCAGCGATCGACAGGAGCAGTTCTTC
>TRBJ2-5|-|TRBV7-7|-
CASSANGPRETQYF
TGTGCCAGCAGCGCCAACGGACCGAGGGAGACCCAGTACTTC
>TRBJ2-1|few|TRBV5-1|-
CASSPDYVGGEQFF
TGCGCCAGCAGCCCTGACTACGTGGGCGGTGAGCAGTTCTTC
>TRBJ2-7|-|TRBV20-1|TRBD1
CSARDPTGGYEQYF
TGCAGTGCTAGAGATCCGACAGGGGGCTACGAGCAGTACTTC
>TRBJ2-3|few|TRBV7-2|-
CASSPTWANTDTQYF
TGTGCCAGCAGCCCGACTTGGGCCAACACAGATACGCAGTATTTT
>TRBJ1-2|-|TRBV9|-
CASSPGEVGYTF
TGTGCCAGCAGCCCTGGCGAGGTTGGCTACACCTTC
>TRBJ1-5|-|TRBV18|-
CASSTSNQPQHF
TGTGCCAGCTCGACTAGCAATCAGCCCCAGCATTTT
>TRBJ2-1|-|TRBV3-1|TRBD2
CASSQLFRTSGHNEQFF
TGTGCCAGCAGCCAACTATTCCGCACTAGCGGGCACAATGAGCAGTTCTTC
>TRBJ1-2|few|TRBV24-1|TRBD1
CATSNRGSAGYTF
TGTGCCACCAGTAACAGGGGTTCCGCTGGCTACACCTTC
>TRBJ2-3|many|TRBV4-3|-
CASSQDPPGGGTDTQYF
TGCGCCAGCAGCCAAGATCCACCCGGCGGGGGCACAGATACGCAGTATTTT
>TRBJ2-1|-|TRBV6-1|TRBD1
CASSDRGPPYNEQFF
TGTGCCAGCAGCGACAGGGGGCCACCCTACAATGAGCAGTTCTTC
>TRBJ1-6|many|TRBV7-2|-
CASSSRNSPLHF
TGTGCCAGCAGCTCAAGAAATTCACCCCTCCACTTT
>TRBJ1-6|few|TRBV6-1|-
CASSDWDPGRSPLHF
TGTGCCAGCAGTGATTGGGATCCGGGTCGTTCACCCCTCCACTTT
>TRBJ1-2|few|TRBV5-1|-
CASSSPPNYGYTF
TGCGCCAGCAGCTCCCCTCCGAACTATGGCTACACCTTC
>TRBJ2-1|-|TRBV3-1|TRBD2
CASSRGTSGGAEQFF
TGTGCCAGCAGCCGCGGGACTAGCGGGGGGGCCGAGCAGTTCTTC
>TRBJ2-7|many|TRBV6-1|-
CASRKRGPYEQYF
TGTGCCAGCAGAAAGAGGGGCCCCTACGAGCAGTACTTC
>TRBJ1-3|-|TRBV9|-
CASSVAARSSGNTIYF
TGTGCCAGCAGCGTAGCGGCTAGGAGCTCTGGAAACACCATATATTTT
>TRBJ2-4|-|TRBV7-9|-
CASSLGTALAKNIQYF
TGTGCCAGCAGCTTAGGAACAGCCTTAGCCAAAAACATTCAGTACTTC
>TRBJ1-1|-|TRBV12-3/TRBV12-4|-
CASSFRAGEAFF
TGTGCCAGCAGTTTTAGGGCGGGTGAAGCTTTCTTT
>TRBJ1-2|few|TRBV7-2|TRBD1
CASSLVRTGGSYTF
TGTGCCAGCAGCTTAGTGCGGACAGGGGGTAGCTACACCTTC
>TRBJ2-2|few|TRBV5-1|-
CASSVLQMASGELFF
TGCGCCAGCAGCGTACTACAGATGGCATCCGGGGAGCTGTTTTTT
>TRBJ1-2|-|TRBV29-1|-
CSVSRGSNYGYTF
TGCAGCGTTTCAAGGGGTTCTAACTATGGCTACACCTTC
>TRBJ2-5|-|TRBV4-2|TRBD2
CASSPAGPAQETQYF
TGTGCCAGCAGCCCAGCGGGACCCGCCCAAGAGACCCAGTACTTC
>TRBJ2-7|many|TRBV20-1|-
CSVRRGFYYEQYF
TGCAGTGTCCGACGGGGCTTTTACTACGAGCAGTACTTC
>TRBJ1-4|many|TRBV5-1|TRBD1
CASSRSQGANEKLFF
TGCGCCAGCAGCCGGAGTCAGGGGGCAAATGAAAAACTGTTTTTT
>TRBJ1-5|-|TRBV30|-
CAWSMGGGQPQHF
TGTGCCTGGAGTATGGGGGGTGGCCAGCCCCAGCATTTT
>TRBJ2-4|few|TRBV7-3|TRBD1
CASSTGTGVTKNIQYF
TGTGCCAGCAGCACTGGGACAGGGGTAACAAAAAACATTCAGTACTTC